This is a list of T cell receptor beta chains from one sample in a study of T cell changes during pregnancy in multiple sclerosis. Produced via immunoSEQ multiplex PCR; TCRdb's table is partial and in-frame only. The sample holds around 80,000 clones, around 92% seen once. This specimen was peripheral blood, taken before pregnancy. These receptors were obtained from a female donor with multiple sclerosis, enrolled in a pregnancy study. The CDR3 runs from the conserved cysteine through the conserved F or W. Each record gives: CDR3 protein, CDR3 DNA, J gene, clone size, V gene, D gene. A D gene is named only where the DNA matches it firmly. Not all rows give a size; the values are once, few, many and, for expanded clones, a class.

CDR3: CASSLEIGGWTEAFF
DNA: TGCGCCAGCAGCTTGGAGATTGGGGGGTGGACTGAAGCTTTCTTT
J: TRBJ1-1
size: once
V: TRBV5-1
D: NA

CDR3: CASSQPGSSGNTIYF
DNA: TGCGCCAGCAGCCAACCGGGGAGCTCTGGAAACACCATATATTTT
J: TRBJ1-3
size: NA
V: TRBV4-1
D: NA

CDR3: CASSIRTSGFRYQETQYF
DNA: TGTGCCAGTAGTATTAGGACTAGCGGGTTTAGGTACCAAGAGACCCAGTACTTC
J: TRBJ2-5
size: once
V: TRBV19
D: TRBD2

CDR3: CASSLAGTGAQGYTF
DNA: TGCGCCAGCAGCTTGGCCGGGACAGGGGCTCAGGGCTACACCTTC
J: TRBJ1-2
size: NA
V: TRBV5-1
D: TRBD1

CDR3: CASSTPGSLNNEQFF
DNA: TGTGCCAGCAGCACGCCAGGGTCCCTAAACAATGAGCAGTTCTTC
J: TRBJ2-1
size: NA
V: TRBV7-9
D: NA

CDR3: CASGLADRGPQPQHF
DNA: TGTGCTAGTGGTTTGGCAGACAGGGGGCCTCAGCCCCAGCATTTT
J: TRBJ1-5
size: NA
V: TRBV12-5
D: TRBD1

CDR3: CASSPTGQTQETQYF
DNA: TGTGCCAGCTCACCAACGGGACAAACACAAGAGACCCAGTACTTC
J: TRBJ2-5
size: NA
V: TRBV18
D: NA

CDR3: CASSLSSGPTITGELFF
DNA: TGTGCCAGCAGCTTATCTTCTGGGCCTACCATCACCGGGGAGCTGTTTTTT
J: TRBJ2-2
size: NA
V: TRBV7-6
D: NA

CDR3: CASGGVREQFF
DNA: TGTGCCAGTGGGGGGGTGCGGGAGCAGTTCTTC
J: TRBJ2-1
size: NA
V: TRBV25-1
D: TRBD2

CDR3: CASSPQRQSSGANVLTF
DNA: TGTGCCAGCAGCCCCCAGCGGCAGAGCTCTGGGGCCAACGTCCTGACTTTC
J: TRBJ2-6
size: NA
V: TRBV5-8
D: NA

CDR3: CATSRGRGTEAFF
DNA: TGTGCCACCAGCCGCGGGCGCGGCACTGAAGCTTTCTTT
J: TRBJ1-1
size: NA
V: TRBV15
D: NA

CDR3: CASSEALSDEQFF
DNA: TGTGCCAGCAGTGAAGCGCTTAGCGATGAGCAGTTCTTC
J: TRBJ2-1
size: once
V: TRBV2
D: NA

CDR3: CASKDTLRVEAFF
DNA: TGTGCCAGCAAGGACACACTAAGGGTTGAAGCTTTCTTT
J: TRBJ1-1
size: NA
V: TRBV2
D: NA

CDR3: CASSYPVEAFF
DNA: TGTGCCAGCAGTTACCCGGTTGAAGCTTTCTTT
J: TRBJ1-1
size: NA
V: TRBV6-6
D: NA

CDR3: CASSLLAGVQETQYF
DNA: TGTGCCAGCAGCTTGCTGGCGGGGGTTCAAGAGACCCAGTACTTC
J: TRBJ2-5
size: NA
V: TRBV5-4
D: TRBD2

CDR3: CSVGRLAGNEQFF
DNA: TGCAGCGTCGGTCGACTAGCGGGAAACGAGCAGTTCTTC
J: TRBJ2-1
size: NA
V: TRBV29-1
D: TRBD2

CDR3: CAVRRQGVNYEQYF
DNA: TGTGCCGTTCGTCGACAGGGCGTTAACTACGAGCAGTACTTC
J: TRBJ2-7
size: NA
V: TRBV6-6
D: TRBD1

CDR3: CASSSGRGAASVKETQYF
DNA: TGTGCCAGCAGCTCGGGCCGGGGGGCAGCAAGTGTTAAAGAGACCCAGTACTTC
J: TRBJ2-5
size: NA
V: TRBV11-2
D: NA

CDR3: CASSPNRENTIYF
DNA: TGTGCCAGCAGCCCAAATAGAGAAAACACCATATATTTT
J: TRBJ1-3
size: NA
V: TRBV5-4
D: NA

CDR3: CASSPVGTSGTYEQYF
DNA: TGTGCCAGCAGCCCGGTCGGGACTAGCGGTACCTACGAGCAGTACTTC
J: TRBJ2-7
size: NA
V: TRBV5-6
D: TRBD2

CDR3: CASSLGQQETQYF
DNA: TGTGCCAGCAGCCTGGGACAGCAAGAGACCCAGTACTTC
J: TRBJ2-5
size: NA
V: TRBV5-4
D: TRBD1

CDR3: CASSQPGLEAYEQYF
DNA: TGCGCCAGCAGCCAGCCGGGACTAGAAGCATACGAGCAGTACTTC
J: TRBJ2-7
size: NA
V: TRBV4-1
D: TRBD2

CDR3: CASSHHRGNTGELFF
DNA: TGTGCCAGCAGCCACCACAGGGGGAACACCGGGGAGCTGTTTTTT
J: TRBJ2-2
size: few
V: TRBV14
D: TRBD1

CDR3: CASSPLTEDGYTF
DNA: TGTGCCAGCTCACCACTCACAGAAGATGGCTACACCTTC
J: TRBJ1-2
size: NA
V: TRBV18
D: NA

CDR3: CASSFFSPTDNNSPLHF
DNA: TGTGCCAGCAGCTTTTTTTCTCCGACAGACAATAATTCACCCCTCCACTTT
J: TRBJ1-6
size: NA
V: TRBV5-6
D: NA

CDR3: CASSGGRAKNIQYF
DNA: TGTGCCAGCAGCGGGGGGAGGGCCAAAAACATTCAGTACTTC
J: TRBJ2-4
size: NA
V: TRBV6-6
D: TRBD2

CDR3: CASSSSGTGYSPLHF
DNA: TGTGCCAGCAGCTCGTCCGGGACAGGGTATTCACCCCTCCACTTT
J: TRBJ1-6
size: NA
V: TRBV28
D: TRBD1

CDR3: CATSRDRGAEAFF
DNA: TGTGCCACCAGCAGAGACAGGGGCGCTGAAGCTTTCTTT
J: TRBJ1-1
size: few
V: TRBV15
D: NA

CDR3: CASSLLQGQGTEAFF
DNA: TGTGCCAGCAGCCTCCTACAGGGTCAGGGCACTGAAGCTTTCTTT
J: TRBJ1-1
size: NA
V: TRBV7-6
D: NA

CDR3: CASSSSSGAGYNEQFF
DNA: TGTGCCAGCAGCTCCTCTAGCGGGGCAGGATACAATGAGCAGTTCTTC
J: TRBJ2-1
size: NA
V: TRBV7-9
D: TRBD2

CDR3: CASSYEDSVGVEQYF
DNA: TGTGCCAGCAGTTACGAGGACAGCGTGGGGGTCGAGCAGTACTTC
J: TRBJ2-7
size: once
V: TRBV6-5
D: NA

CDR3: CASSLGWAVEQYF
DNA: TGTGCCAGCAGCTTAGGGTGGGCAGTAGAGCAGTACTTC
J: TRBJ2-7
size: NA
V: TRBV13
D: NA

CDR3: CASSIEGTTSGGNEQFF
DNA: TGTGCCAGTAGTATAGAGGGGACGACTAGCGGCGGCAATGAGCAGTTCTTC
J: TRBJ2-1
size: NA
V: TRBV19
D: TRBD2

CDR3: CASRLRPGMNTEAFF
DNA: TGTGCCAGCAGATTGAGGCCAGGGATGAACACTGAAGCTTTCTTT
J: TRBJ1-1
size: NA
V: TRBV5-4
D: NA

CDR3: CASSATGNTEAFF
DNA: TGTGCCAGCAGCGCGACAGGGAACACTGAAGCTTTCTTT
J: TRBJ1-1
size: NA
V: TRBV7-9
D: NA

CDR3: CASSLELQGSYNEQFF
DNA: TGTGCCAGCAGCTTGGAACTCCAAGGGAGCTACAATGAGCAGTTCTTC
J: TRBJ2-1
size: NA
V: TRBV5-4
D: NA

CDR3: CASSQGAAGANVLTF
DNA: TGTGCCAGCAGCCAAGGGGCAGCTGGGGCCAACGTCCTGACTTTC
J: TRBJ2-6
size: NA
V: TRBV4-2
D: NA

CDR3: CASSSLLVNQPQHF
DNA: TGTGCCAGCAGTTCCTTACTAGTTAATCAGCCCCAGCATTTT
J: TRBJ1-5
size: NA
V: TRBV6-5
D: NA

CDR3: CASSDPGRGLHGYTF
DNA: TGTGCCAGCAGTGATCCTGGCAGGGGGCTTCATGGCTACACCTTC
J: TRBJ1-2
size: NA
V: TRBV6-1
D: TRBD1

CDR3: CASSQDGGFSIDNEQFF
DNA: TGTGCCAGCAGCCAAGATGGGGGCTTCTCCATCGACAATGAGCAGTTCTTC
J: TRBJ2-1
size: NA
V: TRBV4-2
D: NA

CDR3: CASRRSGDSLPYEQYF
DNA: TGTGCCAGCAGACGGTCAGGGGATTCCCTTCCATACGAGCAGTACTTC
J: TRBJ2-7
size: NA
V: TRBV7-2
D: NA

CDR3: CSVEVEGTYEQYF
DNA: TGCAGCGTTGAAGTTGAGGGAACCTACGAGCAGTACTTC
J: TRBJ2-7
size: NA
V: TRBV29-1
D: NA

CDR3: CASSQETRHPPYGYTF
DNA: TGTGCCAGCAGCCAAGAGACGAGACACCCTCCATATGGCTACACCTTC
J: TRBJ1-2
size: NA
V: TRBV4-2
D: NA

CDR3: CATSGANVLTF
DNA: TGTGCCACGTCTGGGGCCAACGTCCTGACTTTC
J: TRBJ2-6
size: NA
V: TRBV10-3
D: NA

CDR3: CATSSPGNLLDEAFF
DNA: TGTGCCACCAGCAGTCCAGGGAACCTATTAGATGAAGCTTTCTTT
J: TRBJ1-1
size: NA
V: TRBV15
D: NA

CDR3: CASSLFRNEETQYF
DNA: TGCGCCAGCAGCCTTTTCAGAAATGAAGAGACCCAGTACTTC
J: TRBJ2-5
size: NA
V: TRBV10-2
D: NA

CDR3: CASRIGGVDGYTF
DNA: TGTGCCAGTAGGATCGGAGGGGTCGATGGCTACACCTTC
J: TRBJ1-2
size: NA
V: TRBV19
D: NA

CDR3: CASSLRAPPGRLDEQYF
DNA: TGTGCCAGCAGCTTGAGGGCGCCTCCGGGGAGGCTTGACGAGCAGTACTTC
J: TRBJ2-7
size: NA
V: TRBV11-2
D: NA